These T cell receptor beta chains were read from a single sample in a study of shared clonotypes between healthy human individuals. Sequencing was performed with immunoSEQ multiplex PCR; in TCRdb, only in-frame clones are kept and a portion is missing. Altogether millions of clones are present, about 95% being singletons, with the ten largest covering roughly 0.13%. What was sequenced was naive CD4+ T cells sorted from blood. These receptors all come from a man aged 18-30 years in good health. The CDR3 runs from the conserved cysteine through the conserved F or W. The D gene is left open where the match is weak. Size is stated for part of the rows, as once, few or many counts, or as a class when the clone is expanded.

j_call,d_call,v_call,clone_size,cdr3_aa,cdr3_nt
TRBJ2-5,TRBD2,TRBV10-3,-,CAISESTSGMGETQYF,TGTGCCATCAGTGAGAGTACTAGCGGCATGGGGGAGACCCAGTACTTC
TRBJ2-5,TRBD2,TRBV9,-,CASSERLAGGQETQYF,TGTGCCAGCAGCGAAAGACTAGCGGGAGGCCAAGAGACCCAGTACTTC
TRBJ1-1,-,TRBV7-9,-,CASTALGGTEAFF,TGTGCCAGCACCGCTCTCGGGGGCACTGAAGCTTTCTTT
TRBJ1-2,-,TRBV30,-,CAWSAGIAYGYTF,TGTGCCTGGAGTGCAGGCATCGCCTATGGCTACACCTTC
TRBJ2-5,TRBD1,TRBV11-3,-,CASSLGQGASETQYF,TGTGCCAGCAGCTTGGGACAGGGGGCGAGTGAGACCCAGTACTTC
TRBJ1-6,-,TRBV6-4,-,CASGTGIVGAPLHF,TGTGCCAGCGGCACCGGGATCGTAGGGGCACCCCTCCACTTT
TRBJ1-6,-,TRBV19,-,CASSISDRVVDSPLHF,TGTGCCAGTAGTATATCTGATCGGGTAGTCGACTCACCCCTCCACTTT
TRBJ2-7,-,TRBV4-2,-,CASSQGESLQGPSYF,TGTGCCAGCAGCCAAGGCGAGTCTTTGCAGGGGCCCAGCTACTTC
TRBJ1-6,-,TRBV30,-,CAWSVRPGRGHSPLHF,TGTGCCTGGAGTGTACGCCCGGGGCGCGGTCATTCACCCCTCCACTTT
TRBJ1-4,-,TRBV30,-,CACQVLRGEKLFF,TGTGCCTGCCAGGTTCTCAGAGGGGAAAAACTGTTTTTT
TRBJ1-2,-,TRBV5-1,-,CASRSSPGAGGYTF,TGCGCCAGCAGGTCGTCACCAGGGGCGGGTGGCTACACCTTC
TRBJ2-5,-,TRBV7-9,-,CASSSVAWGLGETQYF,TGTGCCAGCAGTTCCGTTGCTTGGGGCCTGGGGGAGACCCAGTACTTC
TRBJ2-7,-,TRBV19,once,CASRRLTGQGYEQYF,TGTGCCAGTAGGAGATTGACAGGTCAAGGCTACGAGCAGTACTTC
TRBJ2-2,TRBD2,TRBV30,-,CAWSPSGLAGPSNTGELFF,TGTGCCTGGAGTCCATCCGGACTAGCGGGCCCTTCGAACACCGGGGAGCTGTTTTTT
TRBJ1-1,-,TRBV11-2,-,CASSPRGRVTEAFF,TGTGCCAGCAGCCCCCGGGGCAGGGTGACTGAAGCTTTCTTT
TRBJ1-2,-,TRBV28,once,CASSTGSAYGYTF,TGTGCCAGCAGTACAGGGTCTGCTTATGGCTACACCTTC
TRBJ2-3,TRBD1,TRBV5-5,-,CASHRGVDTDTQYF,TGTGCCAGCCACAGGGGGGTAGACACAGATACGCAGTATTTT
TRBJ2-2,-,TRBV10-1,once,CASSYAGKTGELFF,TGCGCCAGCAGTTATGCAGGGAAGACCGGGGAGCTGTTTTTT
TRBJ1-2,-,TRBV19,-,CASSARAGSYGYTF,TGTGCCAGTAGTGCCCGAGCTGGGTCCTATGGCTACACCTTC
TRBJ2-1,TRBD2,TRBV19,-,CASTTKLAEQFF,TGTGCCAGTACCACAAAACTAGCGGAGCAGTTCTTC
TRBJ2-7,-,TRBV5-8,-,CASSPHLGDQYEQYF,TGTGCCAGCAGCCCCCATTTAGGGGACCAATACGAGCAGTACTTC
TRBJ2-7,-,TRBV5-6,once,CASSIFPSGEGEQYF,TGTGCCAGCAGCATTTTCCCCTCGGGGGAAGGGGAGCAGTACTTC
TRBJ1-2,-,TRBV28,-,CASSSGGADYGYTF,TGTGCCAGCAGTTCGGGGGGCGCGGACTATGGCTACACCTTC
TRBJ1-5,-,TRBV2,once,CATSLGGGYNQPQHF,TGTGCCACCTCACTAGGGGGGGGATACAATCAGCCCCAGCATTTT
TRBJ2-1,-,TRBV5-1,few,CASSLDGSYNEQFF,TGCGCCAGCAGCTTGGACGGATCCTACAATGAGCAGTTCTTC
TRBJ2-5,-,TRBV18,-,CASSPPVREQETQYF,TGTGCCAGCTCACCACCGGTGAGGGAGCAAGAGACCCAGTACTTC
TRBJ2-1,-,TRBV20-1,-,CSAPTHNEQFF,TGCAGTGCTCCCACTCACAATGAGCAGTTCTTC
TRBJ1-5,TRBD1,TRBV28,-,CASTIGTTGGNQPQHF,TGTGCCAGCACCATAGGGACAACAGGGGGGAATCAGCCCCAGCATTTT